A single sample gave rise to the 2 T cell receptor beta chains below, sequenced in a study of T cells in Graves' hyperthyroidism and ophthalmopathy. Amplified regions were TCR beta CDR3 sequences from RNA transcripts. HTBI primers were the set used in a first-round RT-PCR of the TCR CDR3. TCRdb independently ran MiXCR on the multiplex PCR reads; one entry per CDR3 protein. This table has about 270,000 distinct CDR3 sequences, 22% appearing once. The sequencing sample was made of blood. The receptors come from a man aged 30-40 years with Graves' ophthalmopathy.

This clonotype was found a few times. A much bigger clone sits one base away, suggesting this may be a read error. This rearrangement joins TRBV20-1 to TRBJ1-2; no firm D call. CDR1 and CDR2 from the germline V gene are DFQATT and SNEGSKA (reference sequence). The CDR3 covers 13 residues. The CDR3, as DNA: TGCAGTGCTAGCCCCGCGAAGGACTATGGCTACATCTTC. Amino acid sequence: CSASPAKDYGYIF.

V gene TRBV14 combines with J gene TRBJ2-1; TRBD2 is a possible D gene (6 bases). V lost 2 bases, J lost 4 bases, and 12 bases lay in between. CDR3 length: 15 amino acids. The germline CDR1 and CDR2 sequences are SGHDN and FVKESK. CDR3 sequence: CASSQRGRRYNEQFF. The CDR3 bases are TGTGCCAGCAGCCAACGAGGGAGGCGGTACAATGAGCAGTTCTTC.